This passage covers 25 T cell receptor beta chains from one sample sequenced in a study of cytomegalovirus exposure and HLA in healthy donors. The PCR employed 60 Vbeta primers together with 13 Jbeta primers. The assay was immunoSEQ multiplex PCR, and TCRdb's table has in-frame clones only and misses some. The sample shows about 65,000 clones, 62% of them seen only once. The sample taken for sequencing was PBMCs. These receptor sequences come from a man under 40 in good health and CMV-seronegative.

V is TRBV6-5 and J is TRBJ2-1, with 9 nucleotides matching TRBD2. This CDR3 is 15 amino acids long. Germline CDR1 and CDR2: MNHEY and SVGAGI. With V trimmed by 2 bases and J by 5 bases, 4 bases remained unmatched. The CDR3 coding sequence is TGTGCCAGCAGTTACCGGCGGGGGGGGAACAATGAGCAGTTCTTC. Protein: CASSYRRGGNNEQFF.

This rearrangement joins TRBV7-2 to TRBJ2-5; the match to TRBD2 covers 8 bases. From germline, CDR1 is SGHTA and CDR2 FQGNSA. V dropped 4 bases and J dropped 5; count of bases not matched to a gene: 9. CDR3 length: 15 amino acids. The CDR3 nucleotides read TGTGCCAGCAGCTGGGGACTCCCGGGAGGGGAGACCCAGTACTTC. Its protein product is CASSWGLPGGETQYF.

The rearrangement links TRBV5-6 to TRBJ2-1, with D unresolved. The V gene lost 0 bases and the J gene lost 3 bases, with 4 bases spanning the gap. The CDR3 length is 13 residues. Germline lookup yields CDR1 SGHDT and CDR2 YYEEEE. CDR3 DNA: TGTGCCAGCAGCTTGGGCAGCTACAATGAGCAGTTCTTC. It specifies CASSLGSYNEQFF.

This sequence joins TRBV6-1 and TRBJ2-5; D ambiguous. Trimming stripped 8 bases from V and 5 bases from J, with 12 bases between. The germline V gene encodes CDR1 MNHNS and CDR2 SASEGT. The CDR3 consists of 12 residues. For the CDR3, the DNA is TGTGCCAGCGGCGTGGGCTTCGAGACCCAGTACTTC. Encoded protein: CASGVGFETQYF.

The chain employs TRBV9 and TRBJ1-2; D possibly corresponds to TRBD1 (6 bases). Germline V gene lookup returns CDR1 SGDLS and CDR2 YYNGEE. V shed 0 bases and J shed 6 bases, with 15 bases lying between them. The CDR3 is 15 residues long. The CDR3 loop is CASSVGDNSVDGYTF. The CDR3 DNA follows: TGTGCCAGCAGCGTAGGGGACAACTCAGTCGATGGCTACACCTTC.

As DNA, the CDR3 is TGCGCCAGCAGCGGGACACAACGCGGCTACACCTTC. Protein product: CASSGTQRGYTF. V and J are TRBV5-1 and TRBJ1-2, with D possibly matching TRBD1 (6 bases). The CDR3 runs 12 residues. Trimming took off 4 bases at V and 8 bases at J, with 12 bases between the two ends. The germline CDR1 and CDR2 sequences are SGHRS and YFSETQ.

The rearrangement joins TRBV11-3 to TRBJ2-2, with TRBD1 matching 8 bases. There are 14 residues in the CDR3. V shed 5 bases, J shed 9 bases, and the junction held 8 bases outside the gene matches. CDR1 SGHNT and CDR2 YENEEA come from the germline V gene. The CDR3 is CASSKNRGARELFF. The DNA of the CDR3 is TGTGCCAGCAGCAAAAACAGGGGGGCCAGGGAGCTGTTTTTT.

This chain joins TRBV29-1 and TRBJ2-7; unclear D gene. In germline, CDR1 is SQVTM, CDR2 ANQGSEA. Trimming stripped 4 bases from V and 2 bases from J, with 12 bases between. The CDR3 loop spans 13 amino acids. The CDR3 sequence is CSVATIVPYEQYF. DNA of the CDR3: TGCAGCGTTGCTACTATCGTCCCCTACGAGCAGTACTTC.

This chain connects TRBV29-1 to TRBJ2-5, with TRBD2 matching over 9 bases. V lost 6 bases and J lost 1; bases outside the gene matches: 9. Looked up from germline, CDR1 is SQVTM and CDR2 is ANQGSEA. The CDR3 contains 15 residues. The CDR3 DNA follows: TGCAGCGTCCAGGGGCTAGCGGGGTTCCAAGAGACCCAGTACTTC. Protein: CSVQGLAGFQETQYF.

CDR3 DNA sequence: TGCGCCAGCAGGCGAGGACAGGAGCTTTTCCGCTATGGCTACACCTTC. Translating it yields CASRRGQELFRYGYTF. This chain uses TRBV23-1 with TRBJ1-2, with 7 bases aligning to TRBD1. TRBV23-1 is noted as an ORF with a role that remains uncertain. CDR3 length: 16 residues. Losses at the gene ends were 6 bases for V and 4 bases for J; bases not matched to a gene: 14.

This clone occurred a few times. This chain links TRBV29-1 with TRBJ1-2; no clear D. The V gene's germline CDR1 is SQVTM and CDR2 ANQGSEA. The CDR3 contains 12 residues. V was clipped by 3 bases and J by 4 bases, with 9 bases between them. The DNA for the CDR3 is TGCAGCGTTGAGAAACCGGGCTATGGCTACACCTTC. Translated: CSVEKPGYGYTF.

This chain joins TRBV6-1 and TRBJ1-1; D is uncertain. The CDR3 is 12 residues long. The germline V gene has CDR1 MNHNS and CDR2 SASEGT. Trimming pared 3 bases from V and 6 bases from J, leaving 8 bases between. CDR3 in amino acids: CASSERVAEAFF. The CDR3 DNA reads as TGTGCCAGCAGTGAGCGCGTGGCTGAAGCTTTCTTT.

The chain carries TRBV19 and TRBJ2-1; 11 positions match TRBD2. J lost 7 bases, V lost 4 bases, and 3 bases had no gene match. The germline gives CDR1 LNHDA, CDR2 SQIVND (reference sequence). The CDR3 spans 14 residues. The CDR3: CASSNSGGDNEQFF. DNA for the CDR3: TGTGCCAGTAGTAATAGCGGGGGGGATAATGAGCAGTTCTTC.

The CDR3 here is CSVSLAGGRETQYF. CDR3 in DNA: TGCAGCGTTAGCCTAGCGGGGGGTCGGGAGACCCAGTACTTC. The chain recombines TRBV29-1 with TRBJ2-5; 11 bases align to TRBD2. The CDR3 is made up of 14 amino acids. Germline-derived CDR1 and CDR2 are SQVTM and ANQGSEA. The J segment lost 5 bases and the V segment lost 5 bases, leaving 7 bases of the junction unmatched.

This clone was seen a few times. The chain is built from TRBV19 and TRBJ1-3; D is unresolved. The V and J ends lost 0 bases and 7 bases respectively, with 13 bases between them. There are 15 residues in the CDR3. From germline, CDR1 is LNHDA and CDR2 SQIVND (reference sequence). The CDR3 DNA reads as TGTGCCAGTAGTATAGACCGACCAGCGCCTAACACCATATATTTT. Translated, it gives CASSIDRPAPNTIYF.

CDR3 protein: CASRRTSGGGTDTQYF. CDR3 nucleotides: TGTGCCAGCAGGAGAACGAGCGGGGGAGGGACAGATACGCAGTATTTT. The rearrangement links TRBV4-2 to TRBJ2-3; 8 nucleotides align to TRBD2. Germline CDR1 LGHNA, CDR2 YNFKEQ. V shed 6 bases, J shed 3 bases, and the junction held 11 bases outside the gene matches. The CDR3 runs to 16 residues.

The chain joins TRBV7-6 to TRBJ2-5; D unclear. The length of the CDR3 is 13 residues. V lost 3 bases and J lost 5, with 10 bases in between. Germline lookup yields CDR1 SGHVS and CDR2 FNYEAQ. The CDR3 DNA reads as TGTGCCAGCAGCTTGTGGAGTTCGGAGACCCAGTACTTC. This encodes CASSLWSSETQYF. Based on the CDR3 plus reference TRBV7-6 and TRBJ2-5, the full variable domain is GAGVSQSPRYKVTKRGQDVALRCDPISGHVSLYWYRQALGQGPEFLTYFNYEAQQDKSGLPNDRFSAERPEGSISTLTIQRTEQRDSAMYRCASSLWSSETQYFGPGTRLLVL.

This clone was recorded only once. The V and J genes are TRBV19 and TRBJ1-1; the D gene is possibly TRBD1 (5 bases). CDR3 length: 13 amino acids. Germline V gene lookup returns CDR1 LNHDA and CDR2 SQIVND (reference sequence). CDR3 loop: CASRDYLRTEAFF. The CDR3 region has the DNA TGTGCTTCCAGGGATTACCTGAGGACTGAAGCTTTCTTT.

The chain carries TRBV2 and TRBJ2-1; a possible D gene is TRBD1 (5 bases). V dropped 7 bases and J dropped 4 bases, with 14 bases sitting between them. The CDR3 is 14 amino acids. In germline, CDR1 is SNHLY, CDR2 FYNNEI. The DNA for the CDR3 is TGTGCCAGCACCTCCGAAACAGGATACAATGAGCAGTTCTTC. Translation gives CASTSETGYNEQFF.

This sequence joins TRBV6-1 and TRBJ1-6; D remains unclear. Germline V CDR1 and CDR2: MNHNS, SASEGT. Trimming pared 3 bases from V and 0 bases from J, leaving 6 bases between. This CDR3 has 15 residues. This chain's CDR3 is CASSDGSSYNSPLHF. The CDR3 nucleotides are TGTGCCAGCAGTGACGGGAGCTCCTATAATTCACCCCTCCACTTT.

This clone was seen a few times. The chain employs TRBV6-6 and TRBJ1-1; no definite D call. Germline CDR1 and CDR2: MNHNY and SVGAGI (reference sequence). The CDR3 extends over 15 amino acids. The ends were cut back, 6 bases at V and 2 bases at J, with 16 bases in the middle. The CDR3 is CASSISRSRNTEAFF. For the CDR3, the DNA is TGTGCCAGCAGCATCTCCAGGTCCCGTAACACTGAAGCTTTCTTT.

Points on this clone: A junction boundary mismatches the germline segment, possibly from a read error. The chain couples TRBV14 to TRBJ2-7; 9 bases map to TRBD2. This CDR3 spans 17 amino acids. Germline V gives CDR1 SGHDN, CDR2 FVKESK. The CDR3 region is CASSQGIFSGGIYEQYF. In DNA, the CDR3 is TGTGCCAGCAGCCAAGGGATATTCAGCGGGGGGATCTACGAACAGTACTTC.

The chain combines TRBV6-6 with TRBJ2-7; 7 positions agree with TRBD1. The CDR3 contains 15 residues. Germline V gene lookup returns CDR1 MNHNY and CDR2 SVGAGI (reference sequence). The trim removed 4 bases at V and 6 bases at J, leaving 12 bases unmatched. The chain's CDR3 is CASSLISGTEGEQYF. The CDR3 DNA reads TGTGCCAGCAGTTTAATTTCCGGGACAGAGGGCGAGCAGTACTTC.

The rearrangement joins TRBV7-2 to TRBJ2-1; unclear D gene. In germline, CDR1 is SGHTA, CDR2 FQGNSA. The CDR3 runs 15 residues. V was clipped by 2 bases and J by 6 bases, with 14 bases between them. The CDR3 region has the DNA TGTGCCAGCAGCTTAAATTCAGGTGCAGTCAATGAGCAGTTCTTC. Amino acid sequence: CASSLNSGAVNEQFF.

V and J are TRBV2 and TRBJ1-2, with 8 bases fitting TRBD1. There are 12 residues in the CDR3. V was pared by 8 bases and J by 5 bases, with 4 bases of the junction left unmatched. The germline gives CDR1 SNHLY, CDR2 FYNNEI. The DNA of the CDR3 is TGTGCCAGCGAGACAGGGGATTATGGCTACACCTTC. It yields the protein CASETGDYGYTF.